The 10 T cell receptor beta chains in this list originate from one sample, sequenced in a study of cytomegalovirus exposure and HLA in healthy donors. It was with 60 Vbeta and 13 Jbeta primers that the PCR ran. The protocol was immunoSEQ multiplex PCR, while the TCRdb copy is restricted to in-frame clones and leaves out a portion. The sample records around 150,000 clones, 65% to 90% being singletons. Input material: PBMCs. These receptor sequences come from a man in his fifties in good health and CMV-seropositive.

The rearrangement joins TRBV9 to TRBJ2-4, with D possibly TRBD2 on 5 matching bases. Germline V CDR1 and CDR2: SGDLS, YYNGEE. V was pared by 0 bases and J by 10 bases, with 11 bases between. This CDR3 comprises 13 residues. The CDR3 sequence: CASSVEGASIQYF. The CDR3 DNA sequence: TGTGCCAGCAGCGTAGAGGGAGCTTCGATTCAGTACTTC.

The CDR3 sequence: CASSPSGSWSSYNEQFF. The CDR3 nucleotides read TGCGCCAGCAGCCCTAGCGGGAGTTGGAGTTCCTACAATGAGCAGTTCTTC. The V and J genes are TRBV4-1 and TRBJ2-1, with 10 bases that match TRBD2. J gave up 1 base and V 4 bases, and 7 bases lay outside the gene matches. CDR3 size: 17 residues. The V gene's germline CDR1 is MGHRA and CDR2 YSYEKL.

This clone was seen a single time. The CDR3 spells CASSLAGREEKLFF. The DNA of the CDR3 is TGTGCCAGCAGTTTGGCAGGGAGGGAAGAAAAACTGTTTTTT. The genes are TRBV27 and TRBJ1-4; possible D gene TRBD1, 5 bases. The CDR3 has 14 amino acids. Between the trimmed V and J ends, which lost 3 bases and 8 bases, there was a span of 13 bases. Germline V gives CDR1 MNHEY, CDR2 SMNVEV (reference sequence).

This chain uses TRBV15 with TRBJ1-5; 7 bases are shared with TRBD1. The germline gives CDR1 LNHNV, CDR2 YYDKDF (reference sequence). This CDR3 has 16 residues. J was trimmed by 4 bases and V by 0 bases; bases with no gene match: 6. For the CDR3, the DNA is TGTGCCACCAGCAGAGATCCGGCAGGGGGGAATCAGCCCCAGCATTTT. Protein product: CATSRDPAGGNQPQHF.

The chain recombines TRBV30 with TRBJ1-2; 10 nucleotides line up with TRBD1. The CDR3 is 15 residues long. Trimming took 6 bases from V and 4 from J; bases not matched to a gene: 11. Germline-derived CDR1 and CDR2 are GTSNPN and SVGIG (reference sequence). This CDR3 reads CACPLGTGERYGYTF. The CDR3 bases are TGTGCCTGCCCCCTGGGGACAGGGGAGCGCTATGGCTACACCTTC.

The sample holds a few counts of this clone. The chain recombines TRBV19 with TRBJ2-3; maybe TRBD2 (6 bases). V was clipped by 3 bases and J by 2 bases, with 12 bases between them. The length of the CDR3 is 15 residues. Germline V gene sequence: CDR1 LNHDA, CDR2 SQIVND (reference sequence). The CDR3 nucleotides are TGTGCCAGTAGTATGAGCGGGCGAAACACAGATACGCAGTATTTT. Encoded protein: CASSMSGRNTDTQYF.

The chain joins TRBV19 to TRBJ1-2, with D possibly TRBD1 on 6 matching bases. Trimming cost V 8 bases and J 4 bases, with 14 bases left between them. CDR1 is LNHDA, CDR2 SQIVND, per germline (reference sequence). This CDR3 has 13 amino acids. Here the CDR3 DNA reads TGTGCCAGTCAGGGGAGTATGGGCTATGGCTACACCTTC. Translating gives CASQGSMGYGYTF.

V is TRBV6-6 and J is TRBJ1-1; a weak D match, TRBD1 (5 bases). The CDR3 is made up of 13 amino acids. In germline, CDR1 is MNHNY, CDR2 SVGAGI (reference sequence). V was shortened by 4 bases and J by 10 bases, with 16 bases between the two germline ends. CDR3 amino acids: CASSFYAGLAAFF. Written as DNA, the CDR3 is TGTGCCAGCAGTTTTTACGCGGGACTGGCAGCTTTCTTT.

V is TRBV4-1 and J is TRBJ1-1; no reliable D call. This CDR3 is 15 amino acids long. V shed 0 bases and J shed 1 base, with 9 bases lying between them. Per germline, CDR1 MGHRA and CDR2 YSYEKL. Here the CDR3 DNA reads TGCGCCAGCAGCCAAGATAGAGTTGGGAACACTGAAGCTTTCTTT. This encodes CASSQDRVGNTEAFF.

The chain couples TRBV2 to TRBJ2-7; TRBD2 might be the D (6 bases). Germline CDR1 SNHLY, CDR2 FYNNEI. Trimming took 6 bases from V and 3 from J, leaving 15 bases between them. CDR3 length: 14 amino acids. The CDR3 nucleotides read TGTGCCAGCAGCCGGGGGTCACAGGTCTACGAGCAGTACTTC. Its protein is CASSRGSQVYEQYF. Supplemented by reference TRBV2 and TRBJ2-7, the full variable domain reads EPEVTQTPSHQVTQMGQEVILRCVPISNHLYFYWYRQILGQKVEFLVSFYNNEISEKSEIFDDQFSVERPDGSNFTLKIRSTKLEDSAMYFCASSRGSQVYEQYFGPGTRLTVT.